This T cell receptor beta chain was profiled in a study of CD8 T cells in ankylosing spondylitis. Preparation of TCR beta libraries was done by quantitative 5'-RACE with molecular barcodes. TCRdb reanalysed the 5' RACE reads using MiXCR and keeps one entry per CDR3 protein. The sample gives 310,000 or so distinct CDR3 sequences, 20% of which show up once; around 7.8% is in the top ten. This clonotype was picked up a small number of times. V lost 4 bases and J lost 2; bases outside the gene matches: 8. Germline V gene sequence: CDR1 LGHNA, CDR2 YNFKEQ. This CDR3 has 16 amino acids. The chain uses TRBV4-2 and TRBJ2-3; 8 positions match TRBD2. Sequenced sample: blood, either unsorted or a sorted T cell fraction (not recorded which). This clonotype was sampled from a male donor with ankylosing spondylitis or in good health (not recorded which). As DNA, the CDR3 is TGTGCCAGCAGCCTAAGCCATAGCGGGGACACAGATACGCAGTATTTT. Its translation: CASSLSHSGDTDTQYF.